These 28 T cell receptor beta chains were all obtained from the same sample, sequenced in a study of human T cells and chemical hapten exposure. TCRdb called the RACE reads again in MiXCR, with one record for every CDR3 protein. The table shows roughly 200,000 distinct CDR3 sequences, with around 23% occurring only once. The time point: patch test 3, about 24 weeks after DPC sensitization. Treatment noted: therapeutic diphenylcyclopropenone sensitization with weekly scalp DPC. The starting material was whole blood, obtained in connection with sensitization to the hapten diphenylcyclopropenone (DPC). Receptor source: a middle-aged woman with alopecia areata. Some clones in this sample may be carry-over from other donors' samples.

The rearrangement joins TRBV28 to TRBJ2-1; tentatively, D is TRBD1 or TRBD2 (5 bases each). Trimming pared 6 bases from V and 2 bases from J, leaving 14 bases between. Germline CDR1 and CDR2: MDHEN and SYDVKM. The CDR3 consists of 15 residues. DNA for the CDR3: TGTGCCAGCAGCCCCACCGGGACGGCCTACAATGAGCAGTTCTTC. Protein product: CASSPTGTAYNEQFF.

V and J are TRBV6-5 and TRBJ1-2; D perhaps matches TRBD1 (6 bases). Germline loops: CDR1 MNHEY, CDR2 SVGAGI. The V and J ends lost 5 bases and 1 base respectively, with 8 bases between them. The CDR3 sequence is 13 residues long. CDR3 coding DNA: TGTGCCAGCAGTAAGGACAGTAACTATGGCTACACCTTC. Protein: CASSKDSNYGYTF.

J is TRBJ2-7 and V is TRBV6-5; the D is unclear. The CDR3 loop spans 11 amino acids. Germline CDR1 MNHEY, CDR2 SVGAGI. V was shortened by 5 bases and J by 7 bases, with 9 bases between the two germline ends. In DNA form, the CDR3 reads TGTGCCAGCAGTGCGTGGGGAGAGCAGTACTTC. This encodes CASSAWGEQYF.

For the CDR3, the DNA is TGTGCCAGCAGTTCAAATCAAGGACTTCTCTCCTACGAGCAGTACTTC. Encoded protein: CASSSNQGLLSYEQYF. This chain links TRBV6-2 or TRBV6-3 with TRBJ2-7; TRBD2 might be the D (5 bases). The V end was cut by 4 bases, the J end by 0 bases, with 16 bases between. Germline V gene sequence: CDR1 MNHEY, CDR2 SVGEGT. CDR3 length: 16 amino acids.

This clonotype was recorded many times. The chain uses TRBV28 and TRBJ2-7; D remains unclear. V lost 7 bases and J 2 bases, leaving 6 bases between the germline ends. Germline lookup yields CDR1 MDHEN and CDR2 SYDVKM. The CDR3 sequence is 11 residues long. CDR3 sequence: CASTTAYEQYF. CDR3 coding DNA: TGTGCCAGCACCACGGCCTACGAGCAGTACTTC.

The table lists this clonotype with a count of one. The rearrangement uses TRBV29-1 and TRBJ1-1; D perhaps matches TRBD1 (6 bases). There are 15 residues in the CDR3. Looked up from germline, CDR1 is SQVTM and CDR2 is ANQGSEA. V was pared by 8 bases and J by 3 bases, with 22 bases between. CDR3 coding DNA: TGCAGCTCCCTCGGGGGCGGCGGGGTAGACACTGAAGCTTTCTTT. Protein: CSSLGGGGVDTEAFF.

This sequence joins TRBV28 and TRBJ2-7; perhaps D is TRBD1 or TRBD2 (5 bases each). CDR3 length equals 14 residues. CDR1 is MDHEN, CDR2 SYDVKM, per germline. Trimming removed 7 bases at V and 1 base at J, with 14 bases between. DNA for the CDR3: TGTGCCAGCATCCCCCCTGGGGGTTCCTACGAGCAGTACTTC. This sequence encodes CASIPPGGSYEQYF.

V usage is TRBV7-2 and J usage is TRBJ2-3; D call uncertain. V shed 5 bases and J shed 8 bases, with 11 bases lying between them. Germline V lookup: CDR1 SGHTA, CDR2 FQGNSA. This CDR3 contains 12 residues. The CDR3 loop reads CASSPVGSTQYF. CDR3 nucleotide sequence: TGTGCCAGCAGCCCGGTTGGCAGTACGCAGTATTTT.

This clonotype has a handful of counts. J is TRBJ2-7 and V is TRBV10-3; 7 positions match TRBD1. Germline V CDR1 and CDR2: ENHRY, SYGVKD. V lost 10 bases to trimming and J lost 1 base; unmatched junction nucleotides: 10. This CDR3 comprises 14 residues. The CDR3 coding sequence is TGTGCCAGTAGCCCGGGACAGCAGTCCTACGAGCAGTACTTC. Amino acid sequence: CASSPGQQSYEQYF.

CDR3: CIPGGRGDEQFF. The CDR3 DNA reads as TGCATCCCCGGCGGGAGAGGAGATGAGCAGTTCTTC. The chain is built from TRBV20-1 and TRBJ2-1; 7 nucleotides match TRBD2. The CDR3 sequence is 12 residues long. The germline V gene has CDR1 DFQATT and CDR2 SNEGSKA (reference sequence).

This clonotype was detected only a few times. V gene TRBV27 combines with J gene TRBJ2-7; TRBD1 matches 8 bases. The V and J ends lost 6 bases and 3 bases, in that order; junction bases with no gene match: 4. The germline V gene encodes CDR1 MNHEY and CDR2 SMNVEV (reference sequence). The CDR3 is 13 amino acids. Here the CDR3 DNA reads TGTGCCAGCAGAGGGACAGGACACTACGAGCAGTACTTC. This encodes CASRGTGHYEQYF.

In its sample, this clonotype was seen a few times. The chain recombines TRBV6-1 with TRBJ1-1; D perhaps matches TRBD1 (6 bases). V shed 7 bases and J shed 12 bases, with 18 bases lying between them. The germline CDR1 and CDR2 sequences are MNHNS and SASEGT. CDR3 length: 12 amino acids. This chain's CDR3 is CASTGIPGATFF. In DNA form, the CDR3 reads TGTGCCAGCACGGGCATCCCAGGGGCGACTTTCTTT.

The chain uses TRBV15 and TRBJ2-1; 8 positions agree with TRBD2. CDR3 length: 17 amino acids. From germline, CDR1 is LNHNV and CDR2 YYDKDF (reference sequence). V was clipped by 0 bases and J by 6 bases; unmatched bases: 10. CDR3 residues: CATSRDRAGGRGNEQFF. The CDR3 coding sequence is TGTGCCACCAGCAGAGATAGGGCGGGAGGCCGTGGCAATGAGCAGTTCTTC.

As DNA, the CDR3 is TGCAGCGCGTCAGGGTTCGGTCAGGAGACCCAGTACTTC. Translating it yields CSASGFGQETQYF. The chain links TRBV29-1 to TRBJ2-5; D possibly corresponds to TRBD1 (5 bases). This CDR3 is 13 amino acids long. Germline V gene data show CDR1 as SQVTM and CDR2 as ANQGSEA. V shed 7 bases and J shed 5 bases, with 17 bases lying between them.

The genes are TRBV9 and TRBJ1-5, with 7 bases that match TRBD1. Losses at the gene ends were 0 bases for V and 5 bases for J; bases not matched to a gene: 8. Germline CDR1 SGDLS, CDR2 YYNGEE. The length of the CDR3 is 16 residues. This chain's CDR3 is CASSVEGGQRYQPQHF. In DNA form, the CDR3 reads TGTGCCAGCAGCGTAGAGGGGGGACAGCGGTATCAGCCCCAGCATTTT.

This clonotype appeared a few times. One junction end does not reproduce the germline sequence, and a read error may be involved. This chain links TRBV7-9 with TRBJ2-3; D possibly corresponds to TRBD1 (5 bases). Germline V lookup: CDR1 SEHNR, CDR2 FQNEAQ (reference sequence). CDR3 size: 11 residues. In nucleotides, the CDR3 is TGTGCCAGCAGCGCACAGGTGGCCGTGGATTTT. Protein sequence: CASSAQVAVDF.

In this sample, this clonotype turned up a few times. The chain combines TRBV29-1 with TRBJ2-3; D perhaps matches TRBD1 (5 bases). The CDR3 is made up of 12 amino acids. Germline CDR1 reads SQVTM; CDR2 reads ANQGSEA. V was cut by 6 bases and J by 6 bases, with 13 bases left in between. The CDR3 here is CSVDDSKDTQYF. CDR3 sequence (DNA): TGCAGCGTCGACGACAGCAAGGATACGCAGTATTTT.

In DNA form, the CDR3 reads TGTGCCAGCAGCCAAGCGTCTAGCCAGAAGCAGTACTTC. Encoded protein: CASSQASSQKQYF. The rearrangement joins TRBV14 to TRBJ2-7; D possibly corresponds to TRBD2 (5 bases). V lost 1 base and J 8 bases, leaving 12 bases between the germline ends. There are 13 residues in the CDR3. Germline assignment: CDR1 SGHDN and CDR2 FVKESK.

The CDR3 DNA reads TGTGCCAGCAGGGCGGTAGGGGTTTCGGTTGGGACCTACGAGCAGTACTTC. It yields the protein CASRAVGVSVGTYEQYF. This chain uses TRBV27 with TRBJ2-7; D is possibly TRBD1 (5 bases). This CDR3 comprises 17 residues. Germline CDR1 is MNHEY and CDR2 is SMNVEV (reference sequence). V lost 6 bases, J lost 2 bases, and 23 bases lay in between.

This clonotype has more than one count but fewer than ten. In nucleotides, the CDR3 is TGTGCCAGCAGCTTCGGACTAGGACCTTCCTACGAGCAGTACTTC. This sequence encodes CASSFGLGPSYEQYF. The rearrangement uses TRBV7-6 and TRBJ2-7; 7 bases map to TRBD2. The CDR3 is made up of 15 amino acids. Germline V gene data show CDR1 as SGHVS and CDR2 as FNYEAQ. Trimming removed 3 bases from V and 1 base from J; junction bases left unmatched: 6.

CDR3 protein: CASSFGQGRNYGYTF. DNA for the CDR3: TGTGCCAGCAGCTTCGGACAGGGAAGGAACTATGGCTACACCTTC. This rearrangement joins TRBV7-2 to TRBJ1-2; TRBD1 agrees at 8 bases. The germline gives CDR1 SGHTA, CDR2 FQGNSA. J lost 2 bases, V lost 3 bases, and 5 bases had no gene match. CDR3 size: 15 residues.

The CDR3 here is CASSYAWDHKGEAFF. Here the CDR3 DNA reads TGTGCCAGCAGTTACGCCTGGGATCACAAGGGTGAAGCTTTCTTT. J is TRBJ1-1 and V is TRBV6-5; D not resolved. The V gene's germline CDR1 is MNHEY and CDR2 SVGAGI. Trimming took 2 bases from V and 7 from J, leaving 17 bases between them. The CDR3 has 15 amino acids.

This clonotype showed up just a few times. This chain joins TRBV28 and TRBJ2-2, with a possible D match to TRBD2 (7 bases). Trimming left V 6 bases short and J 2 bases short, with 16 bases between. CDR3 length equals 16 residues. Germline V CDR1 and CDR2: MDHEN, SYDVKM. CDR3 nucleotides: TGTGCCAGCAGAGGGGGGGGCGGGAGTAACACCGGGGAGCTGTTTTTT. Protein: CASRGGGGSNTGELFF.

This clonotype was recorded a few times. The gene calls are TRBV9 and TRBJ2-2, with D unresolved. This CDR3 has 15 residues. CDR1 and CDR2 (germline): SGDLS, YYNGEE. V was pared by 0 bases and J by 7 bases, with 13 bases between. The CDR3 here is CASSVVPGYDGELFF. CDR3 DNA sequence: TGTGCCAGCAGCGTAGTCCCAGGCTATGACGGGGAGCTGTTTTTT.

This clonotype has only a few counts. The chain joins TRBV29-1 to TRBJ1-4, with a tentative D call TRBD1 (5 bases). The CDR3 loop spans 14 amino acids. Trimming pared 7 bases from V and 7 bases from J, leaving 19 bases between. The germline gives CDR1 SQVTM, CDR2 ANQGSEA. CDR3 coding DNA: TGCAGCGCCTGGGACCCGCAGCGTGGTGAAAAACTGTTTTTT. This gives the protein CSAWDPQRGEKLFF.

For the CDR3, the DNA is TGTGCCAGCAGTACGGACGTACCACCAACTAATGAAAAACTGTTTTTT. The encoded protein is CASSTDVPPTNEKLFF. This chain connects TRBV28 to TRBJ1-4; D call uncertain. The CDR3 sequence is 16 residues long. V dropped 5 bases and J dropped 0 bases, with 13 bases sitting between them. The germline CDR1 and CDR2 sequences are MDHEN and SYDVKM.

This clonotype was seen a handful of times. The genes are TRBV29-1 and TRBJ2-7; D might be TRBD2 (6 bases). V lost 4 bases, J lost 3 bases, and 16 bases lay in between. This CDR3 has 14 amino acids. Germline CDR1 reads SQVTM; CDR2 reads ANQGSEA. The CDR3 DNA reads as TGCAGCGTTGCCGGCCGGGACTCTAACTACGAGCAGTACTTC. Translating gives CSVAGRDSNYEQYF.

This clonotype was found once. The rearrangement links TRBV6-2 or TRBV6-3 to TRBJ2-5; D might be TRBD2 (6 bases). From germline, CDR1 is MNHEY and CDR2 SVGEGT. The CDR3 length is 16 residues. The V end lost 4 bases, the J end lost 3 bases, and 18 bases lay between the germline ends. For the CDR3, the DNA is TGTGCCAGCAGTTCCGGGCGGTGGGGAGGTAAAGAGACCCAGTACTTC. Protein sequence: CASSSGRWGGKETQYF.